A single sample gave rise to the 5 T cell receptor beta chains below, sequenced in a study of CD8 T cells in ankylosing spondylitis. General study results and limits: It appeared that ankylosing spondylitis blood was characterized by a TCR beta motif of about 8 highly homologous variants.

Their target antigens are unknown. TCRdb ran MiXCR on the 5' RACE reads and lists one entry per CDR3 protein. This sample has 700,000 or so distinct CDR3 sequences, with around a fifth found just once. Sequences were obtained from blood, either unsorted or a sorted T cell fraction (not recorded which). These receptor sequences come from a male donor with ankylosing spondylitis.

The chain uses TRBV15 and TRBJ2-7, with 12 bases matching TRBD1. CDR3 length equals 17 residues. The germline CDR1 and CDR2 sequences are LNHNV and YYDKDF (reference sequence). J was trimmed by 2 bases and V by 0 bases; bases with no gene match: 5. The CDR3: CATSRDGGQGATYEQYF. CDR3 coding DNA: TGTGCCACCAGCAGAGATGGGGGACAGGGGGCAACCTACGAGCAGTACTTC.

CDR3 nucleotides: TGCGCCAGCAGCCGAGGCAGGGGGGCCCAAGAGACCCAGTACTTC. Its translation: CASSRGRGAQETQYF. The V and J genes are TRBV4-1 and TRBJ2-5; weak D call: TRBD1 (7 bases). V was clipped by 4 bases and J by 1 base, with 13 bases between them. CDR1 MGHRA and CDR2 YSYEKL come from the germline V gene. This CDR3 comprises 15 residues.

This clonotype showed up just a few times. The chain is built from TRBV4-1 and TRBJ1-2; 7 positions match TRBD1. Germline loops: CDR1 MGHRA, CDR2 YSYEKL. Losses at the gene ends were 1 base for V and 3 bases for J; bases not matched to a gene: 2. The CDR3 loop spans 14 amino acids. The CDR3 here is CASSQADRHYGYTF. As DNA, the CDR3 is TGCGCCAGCAGCCAAGCGGACAGGCACTATGGCTACACCTTC.

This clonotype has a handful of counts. The CDR3, as DNA: TGTGCCAGCAGTCTTGGACTAGCCCAGTACTTC. The encoded protein is CASSLGLAQYF. The V gene is TRBV12-3 or TRBV12-4, the J gene TRBJ2-7, with TRBD2 matching 8 bases. Trimming at V came to 5 bases and at J to 10 bases, leaving 4 bases not matched to a gene. CDR3 length equals 11 residues.

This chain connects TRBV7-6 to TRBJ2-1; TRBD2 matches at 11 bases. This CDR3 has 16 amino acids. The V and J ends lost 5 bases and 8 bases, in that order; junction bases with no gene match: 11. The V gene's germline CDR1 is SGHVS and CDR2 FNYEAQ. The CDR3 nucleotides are TGTGCCAGCAGCCCCCTGGGGCTAGCGGGAGGCCATGAGCAGTTCTTC. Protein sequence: CASSPLGLAGGHEQFF.